The next 5 T cell receptor beta chains were all read from a single sample in a study of blood T cells in healthy people across ages. A second about 7 to 11 cycle PCR used barcoded and J-beta primers. Via MiXCR, TCRdb re-called the 5' RACE reads, giving one row per CDR3 protein. The sample shows 760,000 or so distinct CDR3 sequences, more than 20% of them seen only once. A further study also used this sample, focusing on T cells of mothers and their children.

Sequenced: blood. These receptors came from a boy aged 5-17 years in good health.

This clonotype has a handful of counts. The J gene is TRBJ2-3, the V gene TRBV20-1, with D hard to call. V was cut by 5 bases and J by 6 bases, with 9 bases left in between. The V gene's germline CDR1 is DFQATT and CDR2 SNEGSKA (reference sequence). The length of the CDR3 is 11 residues. The CDR3 DNA reads TGCAGTGCTCCTAGGGTCGATACGCAGTATTTT. It yields the protein CSAPRVDTQYF.

V usage is TRBV18 and J usage is TRBJ2-1; D may be TRBD2 (6 bases). Trimming took off 3 bases at V and 3 bases at J, with 9 bases between the two ends. The CDR3 totals 14 residues. CDR1 is KGHSH, CDR2 LQKENI, per germline. CDR3 DNA: TGTGCCAGCTCACCCATAGCGGACTACAATGAGCAGTTCTTC. It is translated as CASSPIADYNEQFF.

Notes on this clonotype: Relative to the germline gene, one junction end is altered; a read error may explain this. The chain links TRBV6-5 to TRBJ2-1; TRBD2 agrees at 7 bases. The length of the CDR3 is 15 residues. CDR1 and CDR2 (germline): MNHEY, SVGAGI. This CDR3 is CASSPGGVSYNERFF. Written as DNA, the CDR3 is TGTGCCAGCAGTCCGGGGGGAGTCTCCTACAATGAGCGGTTCTTC.

This clonotype was detected only a few times. V usage is TRBV5-1 and J usage is TRBJ2-1, with 7 positions matching TRBD2. CDR3 length equals 16 residues. CDR1 is SGHRS and CDR2 is YFSETQ in the germline V gene. V lost 3 bases to trimming and J lost 2 bases; unmatched junction nucleotides: 8. CDR3 in amino acids: CASSWGRAGPYNEQFF. The CDR3 nucleotides are TGCGCCAGCAGCTGGGGGAGGGCCGGGCCCTACAATGAGCAGTTCTTC.

This clonotype was counted only a few times. The chain joins TRBV7-2 to TRBJ2-3; 14 bases map to TRBD2. Germline V gene sequence: CDR1 SGHTA, CDR2 FQGNSA. V was clipped by 0 bases and J by 6 bases; unmatched bases: 8. The CDR3 extends over 18 amino acids. CDR3 loop: CASSLALRLAGGRDTQYF. Here the CDR3 DNA reads TGTGCCAGCAGCTTAGCGCTAAGACTAGCGGGGGGGCGTGATACGCAGTATTTT.